Listed below are T cell receptor beta chains from one sample, sequenced in a study of response to subunit inactivated influenza vaccine. TCRdb re-analysed the RT-PCR reads in MiXCR, keeping a single row per CDR3 protein. This sample has approximately 300,000 distinct CDR3 sequences, with about 20% found just once. This sample comprised PBMCs from blood, obtained around 22 months after vaccination. These receptors were obtained from a man aged 50-75 years who received an inactivated influenza vaccine. Each CDR3 is given with its conserved first and last residue. D genes are given only for firm matches. Size is stated for part of the rows, as once, few or many counts, or as a class when the clone is expanded.

len	d_gene	abundance	j_gene	v_gene	CDR3aa	CDR3nt
16	TRBD1	few	TRBJ1-2	TRBV4-3	CASSQDFGTGGNGYTF	TGCGCCAGCAGCCAAGATTTCGGGACAGGGGGCAATGGCTACACCTTC
12	TRBD1	.	TRBJ1-2	TRBV12-3/TRBV12-4	CASDRGNYGYTF	TGTGCCAGCGACAGGGGAAACTATGGCTACACCTTC
16	TRBD2	few	TRBJ2-1	TRBV12-3/TRBV12-4	CASSSRGGSSYNEQFF	TGTGCCAGCAGTTCGCGCGGGGGGAGCTCCTACAATGAGCAGTTCTTC
18	.	few	TRBJ2-4	TRBV2	CASTPDRRIVEAKNIQYF	TGTGCCAGCACTCCTGACAGGCGAATTGTCGAGGCCAAAAACATTCAGTACTTC
15	.	few	TRBJ1-5	TRBV7-9	CASSREGRTNQPQHF	TGTGCCAGCAGCAGAGAAGGACGGACGAATCAGCCCCAGCATTTT
13	.	.	TRBJ2-7	TRBV28	CASSLIATYEQYF	TGTGCCAGCAGTTTGATAGCGACCTACGAGCAGTACTTC
15	.	.	TRBJ1-4	TRBV9	CASSVGGSTVEKLFF	TGTGCCAGCAGCGTAGGTGGGTCGACAGTCGAAAAACTGTTTTTT
15	.	.	TRBJ2-1	TRBV20-1	CSAPLLGRSYNEQFF	TGCAGTGCTCCACTGTTGGGCAGATCCTACAATGAGCAGTTCTTC
13	.	many	TRBJ1-6	TRBV5-1	CASSLARNSPLHF	TGCGCCAGCAGCTTGGCCCGCAATTCACCCCTCCACTTT
15	.	.	TRBJ1-2	TRBV6-1	CASSPEGKGVYGYTF	TGTGCCAGCAGTCCTGAAGGGAAAGGGGTCTATGGCTACACCTTC
15	.	.	TRBJ2-7	TRBV4-3	CASSLFSQWPHEQYF	TGCGCCAGCAGCCTCTTCTCACAATGGCCCCACGAGCAGTACTTC
15	TRBD1	.	TRBJ2-1	TRBV5-1	CASSGGQGPYNEQFF	TGCGCCAGCAGCGGTGGACAGGGGCCCTACAATGAGCAGTTCTTC
18	TRBD1	.	TRBJ2-2	TRBV11-2	CASSTSPYRGRGTGELFF	TGTGCCAGCAGCACTAGCCCTTACAGGGGGCGCGGCACCGGGGAGCTGTTTTTT
18	.	.	TRBJ2-1	TRBV12-5	CASGLDKIGMGAYNEQFF	TGTGCTAGTGGTTTGGACAAGATAGGGATGGGGGCCTACAATGAGCAGTTCTTC
16	TRBD1	few	TRBJ1-4	TRBV4-2	CASSPGTGARDEKLFF	TGTGCCAGCAGCCCTGGGACAGGGGCTCGGGACGAAAAACTGTTTTTT
16	TRBD1	.	TRBJ2-2	TRBV14	CASSRDRETMTGELFF	TGTGCCAGCAGCCGAGACAGGGAGACGATGACCGGGGAGCTGTTTTTT
17	.	few	TRBJ1-2	TRBV4-3	CASSHLLRVPYPYGYTF	TGCGCCAGCAGCCACCTCCTCCGGGTCCCTTATCCCTATGGCTACACCTTC
12	.	few	TRBJ2-3	TRBV5-1	CASSETTDTQYF	TGCGCCAGCAGCGAAACGACAGATACGCAGTATTTT
14	.	many	TRBJ2-6	TRBV18	CASSPIPGANVLTF	TGTGCCAGCTCACCAATCCCTGGGGCCAACGTCCTGACTTTC
14	TRBD1	.	TRBJ1-1	TRBV20-1	CSAGLWDSYTEAFF	TGCAGTGCTGGACTTTGGGACAGCTACACTGAAGCTTTCTTT
15	.	few	TRBJ1-1	TRBV4-2	CASSPSRYGDTEAFF	TGTGCCAGCAGCCCCAGCCGTTACGGGGACACTGAAGCTTTCTTT
16	.	.	TRBJ1-5	TRBV19	CASRQDPLRTNQPQHF	TGTGCCAGTAGACAGGATCCGCTCAGAACCAATCAGCCCCAGCATTTT
15	.	many	TRBJ1-2	TRBV5-5	CASSLEGQGHYGYTF	TGTGCCAGCAGCTTGGAGGGCCAGGGCCACTATGGCTACACCTTC
16	TRBD2	once	TRBJ2-3	TRBV4-1	CASSTRPGLSTDTQYF	TGCGCCAGCAGCACCAGGCCGGGACTAAGCACAGATACGCAGTATTTT
14	TRBD1	.	TRBJ2-3	TRBV5-6	CASSLGTAPDTQYF	TGTGCCAGCAGCCTCGGGACAGCGCCAGATACGCAGTATTTT
15	.	few	TRBJ2-7	TRBV7-8	CASSLALVPVYEQYF	TGTGCCAGCAGCTTAGCGCTTGTCCCAGTCTACGAGCAGTACTTC